This T cell receptor beta chain was captured by sequencing in a study of shared clonotypes between healthy human individuals. Splitting the CD4+ cells yielded a CD45RA+ naive subset and a CD45RA-negative memory subset. Study processing details: ImmunoSEQ sequences covered only the junction and lacked quality scores; filtering therefore differed. Sequencing was performed with immunoSEQ multiplex PCR; in TCRdb, only in-frame clones are kept and a portion is missing. The DNA was the basis for D and trimming; V, J and clone size are from that table. The table records 2 million to 2.5 million clones, less than 95% of them present only once. The germline V and J ends were trimmed by 1 base and 4 bases, with 7 bases remaining between them. The CDR3 runs to 13 residues. Germline CDR1 SGHAT, CDR2 FQNNGV.

The source of this sequence is a man between 18 and 35 years old in good health. Some clones in this sample may be carry-over from other donors' samples. The rearrangement joins TRBV11-2 to TRBJ2-5, with D uncertain. Sample: naive CD4+ T cells from PBMCs. Subset meaning: CD45RA+ positively selected. This chain's CDR3 is CASSLGKAETQYF. The CDR3 DNA is TGTGCCAGCAGCTTAGGCAAGGCAGAGACCCAGTACTTC.